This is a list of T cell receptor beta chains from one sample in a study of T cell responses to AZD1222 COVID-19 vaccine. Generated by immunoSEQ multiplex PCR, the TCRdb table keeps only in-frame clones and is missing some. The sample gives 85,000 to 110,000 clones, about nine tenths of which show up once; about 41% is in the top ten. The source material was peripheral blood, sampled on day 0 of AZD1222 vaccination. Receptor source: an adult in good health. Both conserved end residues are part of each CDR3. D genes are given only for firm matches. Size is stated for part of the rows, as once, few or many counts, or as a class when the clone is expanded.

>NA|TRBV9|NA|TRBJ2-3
CASSVATLSTQYF
TGTGCCAGCAGCGTAGCAACACTGTCGACGCAGTATTTT
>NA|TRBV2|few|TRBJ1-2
CASSEQGGYGYTF
TGTGCCAGCAGTGAACAGGGAGGCTATGGCTACACCTTC
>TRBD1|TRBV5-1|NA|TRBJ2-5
CASSPGTAQETQYF
TGCGCCAGCAGCCCGGGGACAGCACAAGAGACCCAGTACTTC
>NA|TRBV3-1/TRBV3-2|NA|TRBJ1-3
CASSLGQLGNTIYF
TGTGCCAGCAGCCTAGGACAGCTTGGAAACACCATATATTTT
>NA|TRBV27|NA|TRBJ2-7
CASSYGVTSPKPYEQYF
TGTGCCAGCAGTTACGGAGTCACTAGCCCAAAGCCCTACGAGCAGTACTTC
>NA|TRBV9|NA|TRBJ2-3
CASSVHRESTDTQYF
TGTGCCAGCAGCGTCCACCGGGAATCAACTGATACGCAGTATTTT
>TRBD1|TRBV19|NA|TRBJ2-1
CASSRNTGAGPNNEQFF
TGTGCCAGTAGTAGAAACACAGGGGCCGGACCTAACAATGAGCAGTTCTTC
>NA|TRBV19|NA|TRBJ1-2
CASSPQEAYGYTF
TGTGCCAGTAGTCCCCAAGAGGCCTATGGCTACACCTTC
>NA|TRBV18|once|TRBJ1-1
CASSPSSAGNEAFF
TGTGCCAGCTCACCTTCCTCGGCAGGGAATGAAGCTTTCTTT
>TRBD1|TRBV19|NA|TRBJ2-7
CASRRTGGYEQYF
TGTGCCAGTAGGAGGACAGGGGGATACGAGCAGTACTTC
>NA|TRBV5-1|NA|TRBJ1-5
CASSLGDGASQPQHF
TGCGCCAGCAGCTTGGGGGACGGGGCCTCTCAGCCCCAGCATTTT
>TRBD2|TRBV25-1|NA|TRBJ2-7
CASSAAGVMEQYF
TGTGCCAGCAGTGCAGCGGGAGTTATGGAGCAGTACTTC
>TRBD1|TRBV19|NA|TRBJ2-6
CASSQGASGANVLTF
TGTGCCAGTTCGCAGGGGGCTTCTGGGGCCAACGTCCTGACTTTC
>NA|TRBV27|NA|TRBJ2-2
CASSLRNTWGGELFF
TGTGCCAGCAGTTTAAGGAACACCTGGGGCGGGGAGCTGTTTTTT
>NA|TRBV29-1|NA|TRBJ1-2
CSVDEAPSLINYGYTF
TGCAGCGTTGACGAGGCTCCATCCTTAATTAACTATGGCTACACCTTC
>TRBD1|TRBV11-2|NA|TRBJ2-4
CASSKQGGLAKNIQYF
TGTGCCAGCAGCAAACAGGGGGGTCTAGCCAAAAACATTCAGTACTTC
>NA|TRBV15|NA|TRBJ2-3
CATSRPEQSTDTQYF
TGTGCCACCAGCAGACCAGAGCAGAGCACAGATACGCAGTATTTT
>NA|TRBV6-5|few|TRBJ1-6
CASKEVPPLHF
TGTGCCAGCAAGGAGGTGCCACCCCTCCACTTT
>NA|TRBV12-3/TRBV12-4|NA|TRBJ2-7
CASKAGVSYEQYF
TGTGCCAGCAAAGCGGGCGTCTCCTACGAGCAGTACTTC
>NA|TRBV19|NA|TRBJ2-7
CASSDTGTARSEQYF
TGTGCCAGTAGCGATACCGGGACTGCAAGATCCGAGCAGTACTTC
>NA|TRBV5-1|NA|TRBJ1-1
CASRLLQGLNTEAFF
TGCGCCAGCAGACTCTTACAGGGACTCAACACTGAAGCTTTCTTT
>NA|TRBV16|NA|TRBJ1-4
CASSSQGSTNEKLFF
TGTGCCAGCAGCTCCCAGGGTTCAACTAATGAAAAACTGTTTTTT
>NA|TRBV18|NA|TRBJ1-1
CASSRDRMNTEAFF
TGTGCCAGCTCCCGAGACAGGATGAACACTGAAGCTTTCTTT
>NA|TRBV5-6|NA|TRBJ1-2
CASSSYDRPNYGYTF
TGTGCCAGCAGCTCCTACGACAGGCCCAACTATGGCTACACCTTC
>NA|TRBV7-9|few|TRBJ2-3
CASSFNEFPYGSSTDTQYF
TGTGCCAGCAGCTTCAACGAATTCCCCTACGGATCTAGCACAGATACGCAGTATTTT
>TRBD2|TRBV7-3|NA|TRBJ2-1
CASSLGLAGVFSSEQFF
TGTGCCAGCAGCCTCGGACTAGCGGGAGTATTTTCGAGTGAGCAGTTCTTC
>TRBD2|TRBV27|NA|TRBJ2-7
CASSFSREGHEQYF
TGTGCCAGCAGTTTTTCTAGGGAGGGCCACGAGCAGTACTTC
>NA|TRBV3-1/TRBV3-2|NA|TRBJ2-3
CASSQVPSDTQYF
TGTGCCAGCAGCCAAGTACCCTCAGATACGCAGTATTTT
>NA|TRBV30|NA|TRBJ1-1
CAWRYLGAPENTEAFF
TGTGCCTGGAGATATTTGGGAGCGCCAGAGAACACTGAAGCTTTCTTT
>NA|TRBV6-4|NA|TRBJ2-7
CASSDRVSPGDEQYF
TGTGCCAGCAGTGACAGGGTCAGCCCGGGAGACGAGCAGTACTTC
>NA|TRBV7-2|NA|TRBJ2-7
CASSLGVRKQYF
TGTGCCAGCAGCTTAGGTGTTAGGAAGCAGTACTTC
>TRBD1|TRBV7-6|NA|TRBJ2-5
CASSLRTGGLTETQYF
TGTGCCAGCAGCTTAAGGACAGGGGGCCTGACAGAGACCCAGTACTTC
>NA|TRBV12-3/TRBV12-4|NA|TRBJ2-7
CASSLTDPYEQYF
TGTGCCAGCAGTTTAACAGACCCCTACGAGCAGTACTTC
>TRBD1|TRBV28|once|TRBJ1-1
CASRDRVTEAFF
TGTGCCAGCAGAGACAGGGTCACTGAAGCTTTCTTT
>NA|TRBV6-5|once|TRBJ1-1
CASSPRTVEAFF
TGTGCCAGCAGTCCCCGGACAGTTGAAGCTTTCTTT
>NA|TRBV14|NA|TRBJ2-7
CASSQDSGLARVQYF
TGTGCCAGCAGCCAAGATTCCGGGCTAGCGCGGGTACAGTACTTC
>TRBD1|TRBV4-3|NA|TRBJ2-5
CASSQDSRQGETQYF
TGCGCCAGCAGCCAAGACTCCCGACAGGGAGAGACCCAGTACTTC